One T cell receptor beta chain is described in this entry. Its cognate antigen is unknown. The entry originates in a study of beta chain features in type 1 diabetes. On the study more broadly: Summed over all samples, the examined sorted cells came to 85 million to 130 million.

Sequencing targeted expressed TCRB transcripts, as all isolated RNA had been reverse transcribed. Generated by immunoSEQ multiplex PCR, the TCRdb table keeps only in-frame clones and is missing some. The data contain about 400,000 clones, about 12% of them seen just once; the ten biggest clones take up around 0.015%. Study outcomes and limitations: The cDNA sequencing approach could over-represent high-TCR-expressing cells.

Germline V CDR1 and CDR2: SGHTA, FQGNSA. This CDR3 is built from 14 residues. V lost 2 bases and J lost 8, with 12 bases in between. A CD45RO/CCR7/CD25/CD127/CD95/CD27 panel sorted naive, central memory, regulatory and stem cell-like memory CD4+ cells. V is TRBV7-2 and J is TRBJ1-4, with D hard to call. The clonotype comes from a man aged 18 to 30 in good health. The sequenced sample consisted of naive CD4+ T cells from blood. The CDR3 reads CASSLTQPREKLFF. CDR3 bases: TGTGCCAGCAGCTTAACCCAGCCGCGGGAAAAACTGTTTTTT. The variable domain in full, completed from reference TRBV7-2 and TRBJ1-4, reads GAGVSQSPSNKVTEKGKDVELRCDPISGHTALYWYRQSLGQGLEFLIYFQGNSAPDKSGLPSDRFSAERTGGSVSTLTIQRTQQEDSAVYLCASSLTQPREKLFFGSGTQLSVL.